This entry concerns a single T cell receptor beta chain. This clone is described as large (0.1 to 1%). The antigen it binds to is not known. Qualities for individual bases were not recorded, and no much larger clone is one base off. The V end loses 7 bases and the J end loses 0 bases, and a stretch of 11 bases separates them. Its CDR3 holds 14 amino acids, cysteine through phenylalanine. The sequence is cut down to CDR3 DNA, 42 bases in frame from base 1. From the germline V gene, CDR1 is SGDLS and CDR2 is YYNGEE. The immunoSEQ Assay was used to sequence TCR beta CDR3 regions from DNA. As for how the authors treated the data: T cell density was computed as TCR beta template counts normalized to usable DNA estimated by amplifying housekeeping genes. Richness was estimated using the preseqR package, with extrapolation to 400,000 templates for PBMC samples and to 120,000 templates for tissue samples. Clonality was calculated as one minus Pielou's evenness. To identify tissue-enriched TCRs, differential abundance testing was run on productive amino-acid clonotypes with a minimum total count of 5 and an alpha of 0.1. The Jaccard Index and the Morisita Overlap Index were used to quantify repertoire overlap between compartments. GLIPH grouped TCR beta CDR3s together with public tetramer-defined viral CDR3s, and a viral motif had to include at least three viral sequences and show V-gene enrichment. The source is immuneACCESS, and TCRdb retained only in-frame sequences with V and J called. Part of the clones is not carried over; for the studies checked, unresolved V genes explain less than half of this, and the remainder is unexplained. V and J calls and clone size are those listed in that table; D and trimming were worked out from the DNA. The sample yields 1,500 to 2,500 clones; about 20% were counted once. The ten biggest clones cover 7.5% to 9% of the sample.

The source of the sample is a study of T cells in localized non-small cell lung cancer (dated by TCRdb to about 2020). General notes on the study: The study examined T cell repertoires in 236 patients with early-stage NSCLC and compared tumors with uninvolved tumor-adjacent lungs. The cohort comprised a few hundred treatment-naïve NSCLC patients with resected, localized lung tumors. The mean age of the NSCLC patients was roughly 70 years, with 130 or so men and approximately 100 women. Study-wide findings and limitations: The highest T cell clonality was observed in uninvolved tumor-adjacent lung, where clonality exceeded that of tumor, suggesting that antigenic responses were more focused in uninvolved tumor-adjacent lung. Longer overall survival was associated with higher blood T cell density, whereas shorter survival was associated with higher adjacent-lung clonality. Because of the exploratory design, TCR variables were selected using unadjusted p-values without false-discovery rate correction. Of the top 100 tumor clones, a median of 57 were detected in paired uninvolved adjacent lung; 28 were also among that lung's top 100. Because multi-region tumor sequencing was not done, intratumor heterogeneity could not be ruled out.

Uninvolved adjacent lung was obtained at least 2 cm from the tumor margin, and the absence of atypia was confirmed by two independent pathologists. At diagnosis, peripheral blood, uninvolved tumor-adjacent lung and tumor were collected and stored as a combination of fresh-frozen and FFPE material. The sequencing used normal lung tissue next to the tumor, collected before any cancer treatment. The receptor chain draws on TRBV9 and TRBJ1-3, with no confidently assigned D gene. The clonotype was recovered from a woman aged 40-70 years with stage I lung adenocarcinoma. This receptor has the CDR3 CASEEGFSGNTIYF. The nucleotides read TGTGCCAGCGAGGAGGGATTCTCTGGAAACACCATATATTTT.